This record looks at one T cell receptor beta chain sequence and its context. This sample was included in a study of control samples from healthy donors and cancer patients. The CDR3 covers 16 residues. The trim removed 4 bases at V and 3 bases at J, leaving 7 bases unmatched. Germline CDR1 reads KGHSH; CDR2 reads LQKENI. Clones were read by immunoSEQ multiplex PCR, and TCRdb kept only the in-frame ones, dropping some. The repertoire consists of over 90,000 clones, with roughly 90% occurring once and the leading ten covering 15% to 20%. The chain carries TRBV18 and TRBJ1-5; TRBD1 matches at 9 bases. The specimen sequenced was PBMCs. This TCR derives from a man between 60 and 75 years old with lung cancer. CDR3 nucleotide sequence: TGTGCCAGCTCACGTTCCGGGACAGGGTACAATCAGCCCCAGCATTTT. Translated, it gives CASSRSGTGYNQPQHF. The full variable domain, rest sourced from reference TRBV18 and TRBJ1-5, is NAGVMQNPRHLVRRRGQEARLRCSPMKGHSHVYWYRQLPEEGLKFMVYLQKENIIDESGMPKERFSAEFPKEGPSILRIQQVVRGDSAAYFCASSRSGTGYNQPQHFGDGTRLSIL.